This T cell receptor (beta chain) derives from a study of T cells after yellow fever vaccination. TCRdb re-derived calls from the 5' RACE reads in MiXCR, one entry per CDR3 protein. The sample has 200,000 to 300,000 distinct CDR3 sequences, approximately 13% seen once. Between the trimmed V and J ends, which lost 4 bases and 4 bases, there was a span of 16 bases. Germline V gene lookup returns CDR1 LGHNA and CDR2 YSLEER. The CDR3 has 15 amino acids. This chain uses TRBV4-3 with TRBJ1-2; no clear D. This clonotype was obtained from a man aged 30 to 45 who received the YFV17D yellow fever vaccine. Sequenced here: CD4+ T cells sorted from PBMCs, sampled 45 days after the yellow fever booster vaccination. CDR3: CASSLGRSGGYGYTF. The CDR3 nucleotides are TGCGCCAGCAGCCTTGGGAGGTCGGGCGGCTATGGCTACACCTTC.